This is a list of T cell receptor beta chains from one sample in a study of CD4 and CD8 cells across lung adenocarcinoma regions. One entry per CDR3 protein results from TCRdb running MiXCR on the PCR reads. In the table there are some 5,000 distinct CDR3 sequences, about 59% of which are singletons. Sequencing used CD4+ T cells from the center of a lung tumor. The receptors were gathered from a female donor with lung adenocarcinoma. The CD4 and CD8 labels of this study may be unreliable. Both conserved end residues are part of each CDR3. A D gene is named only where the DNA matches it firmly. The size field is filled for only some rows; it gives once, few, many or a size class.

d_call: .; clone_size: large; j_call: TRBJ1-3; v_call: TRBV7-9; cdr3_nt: TGTGCCAGCAGCCTCCCCTCTGGAAACACCATATATTTT; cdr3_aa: CASSLPSGNTIYF
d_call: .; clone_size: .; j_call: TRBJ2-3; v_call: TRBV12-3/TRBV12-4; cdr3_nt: TGTGCCAGCAGTTGGCAAGATACGCAGTATTTT; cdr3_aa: CASSWQDTQYF
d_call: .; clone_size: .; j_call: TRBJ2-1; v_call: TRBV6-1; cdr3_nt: TGTGCCAGCAGTGTCTTCCAGGGTACGTCCTACAATGAGCAGTTCTTC; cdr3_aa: CASSVFQGTSYNEQFF
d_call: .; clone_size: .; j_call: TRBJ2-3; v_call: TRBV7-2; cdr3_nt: TGTGCCAGCAGCTTCGTCGCAGGCGCGCGTAGCACAGATACGCAGTATTTT; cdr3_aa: CASSFVAGARSTDTQYF
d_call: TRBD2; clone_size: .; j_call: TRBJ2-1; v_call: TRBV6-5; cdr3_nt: TGTGCCAGCAGTTTCACCCGACTAGCGGGAGTTCGGGATGAGCAGTTCTTC; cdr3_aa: CASSFTRLAGVRDEQFF
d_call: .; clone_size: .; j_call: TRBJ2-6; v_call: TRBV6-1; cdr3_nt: TGTGCCAGTGCCGGGATCTCTGGGGCCAACGTCCAGACCTTC; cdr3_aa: CASAGISGANVQTF
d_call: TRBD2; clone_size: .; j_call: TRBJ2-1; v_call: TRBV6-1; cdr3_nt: TGTGCCAGCAGAAACGGACTAGCGGGATCCAATGAGCAGTTCTTC; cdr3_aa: CASRNGLAGSNEQFF
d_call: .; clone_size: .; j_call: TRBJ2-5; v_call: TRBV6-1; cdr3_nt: TGTGCCAGCGGGTCGGGGGTGCAAGAGACCCAGTACTTC; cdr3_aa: CASGSGVQETQYF
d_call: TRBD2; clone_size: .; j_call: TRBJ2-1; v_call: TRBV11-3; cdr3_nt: TGTGCCAGCAGCTTAGGAGCAAGCGGGAGGGCCCGGGATGAGCAGTTCTTC; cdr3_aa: CASSLGASGRARDEQFF
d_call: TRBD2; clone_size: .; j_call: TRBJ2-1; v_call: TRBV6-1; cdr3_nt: TGTGCCAGCAGACCACTAGCGGGATTGCGCAGTTCGAGATACGGGGAGCTGTTCTTC; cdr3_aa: CASRPLAGLRSSRYGELFF
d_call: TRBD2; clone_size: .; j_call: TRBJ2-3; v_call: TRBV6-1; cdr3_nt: TGTGCCAGCAGCGCTCGACTAGCGGGGGGGCTAGATACGCAGTATTTT; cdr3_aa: CASSARLAGGLDTQYF
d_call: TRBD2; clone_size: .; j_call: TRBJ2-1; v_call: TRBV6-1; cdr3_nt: TGTGCCAGCAGTGTTCTAGGGGAGGGACTATCCTACAATGAGCAGTTCTTC; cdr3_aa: CASSVLGEGLSYNEQFF
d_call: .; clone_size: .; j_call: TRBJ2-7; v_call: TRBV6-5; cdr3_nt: TGTGCCAGCAGTTCCGGGACTTACTACGAGCAGTACTTC; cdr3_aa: CASSSGTYYEQYF
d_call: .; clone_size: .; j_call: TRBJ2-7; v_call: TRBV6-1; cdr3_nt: TGTGCCAGCAGCTCAGGACGGGGAACCTACGAGCAGTACTTC; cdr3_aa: CASSSGRGTYEQYF